The 12 T cell receptor beta chains in this list originate from one sample, sequenced in a study of CD8+ T cells in alopecia areata. Once RNA had been extracted, it was reverse transcribed into cDNA to act as the sequencing template. The protocol was immunoSEQ multiplex PCR, while the TCRdb copy is restricted to in-frame clones and leaves out a portion. This table has around 140,000 clones, approximately 45% appearing once. Material for sequencing was CD4+ T cells sorted from blood. Receptors originate from a human donor with alopecia areata.

V gene TRBV29-1 combines with J gene TRBJ2-1; 13 bases align to TRBD2. Losses at the gene ends were 2 bases for V and 4 bases for J; bases not matched to a gene: 2. The CDR3 contains 15 residues. Germline V gene data show CDR1 as SQVTM and CDR2 as ANQGSEA. CDR3 sequence reads: CSVERTSGSYNEQFF. CDR3 in DNA: TGCAGCGTTGAACGGACTAGCGGGAGTTACAATGAGCAGTTCTTC.

The chain joins TRBV6-6 to TRBJ2-7; 9 nucleotides line up with TRBD1. Germline trimming cut 5 bases from V and 2 bases from J; bases unmatched to any gene: 10. Germline CDR1 MNHNY, CDR2 SVGAGI (reference sequence). This CDR3 has 16 amino acids. The CDR3 reads CASSPPGQGKAYEQYF. The CDR3 DNA follows: TGTGCCAGCAGTCCTCCAGGACAGGGGAAGGCCTACGAGCAGTACTTC.

This sequence joins TRBV7-3 and TRBJ2-1; D not resolved. Germline CDR1 reads SGHTA; CDR2 reads FQGTGA. V was shortened by 3 bases and J by 10 bases, with 10 bases between the two germline ends. The CDR3 is made up of 12 amino acids. The CDR3 loop reads CASSFAGQEQFF. The CDR3 region has the DNA TGTGCCAGCAGCTTCGCAGGCCAGGAGCAGTTCTTC.

The chain links TRBV5-1 to TRBJ2-5; D is perhaps TRBD2 (5 bases). This CDR3 has 13 amino acids. Looked up from germline, CDR1 is SGHRS and CDR2 is YFSETQ. Deletions cut 0 bases from V and 9 bases from J, with 12 bases between. CDR3 residues: CASSLDGDVAQYF. DNA of the CDR3: TGCGCCAGCAGCTTGGACGGGGATGTGGCCCAGTACTTC.

In nucleotides, the CDR3 is TGTGCCAGTAGTACCCGGACAGGGAACTACAATGAGCAGTTCTTC. Protein product: CASSTRTGNYNEQFF. The chain uses TRBV19 and TRBJ2-1; TRBD1 agrees at 8 bases. Trimming cost V 4 bases and J 3 bases; bases outside gene matches: 5. This CDR3 spans 15 amino acids. CDR1 LNHDA and CDR2 SQIVND come from the germline V gene (reference sequence). Drawing the rest from reference TRBV19 and TRBJ2-1, the complete variable domain is DGGITQSPKYLFRKEGQNVTLSCEQNLNHDAMYWYRQDPGQGLRLIYYSQIVNDFQKGDIAEGYSVSREKKESFPLTVTSAQKNPTAFYLCASSTRTGNYNEQFFGPGTRLTVL.

The chain is built from TRBV2 and TRBJ2-1; possible D gene TRBD2, 5 bases. The V and J ends lost 6 bases and 12 bases respectively, with 12 bases between them. This CDR3 spans 11 amino acids. CDR1 and CDR2 from the germline V gene are SNHLY and FYNNEI. CDR3 coding DNA: TGTGCCAGCAGACAACAAAGCGGGCAGTTCTTC. It codes for CASRQQSGQFF. The full variable domain, its missing parts supplied by reference TRBV2 and TRBJ2-1, is EPEVTQTPSHQVTQMGQEVILRCVPISNHLYFYWYRQILGQKVEFLVSFYNNEISEKSEIFDDQFSVERPDGSNFTLKIRSTKLEDSAMYFCASRQQSGQFFGPGTRLTVL.

DNA of the CDR3: TGCGCCAGCAGCTTGGGACAGATGAACACTGAAGCTTTCTTT. Its translation is CASSLGQMNTEAFF. The rearrangement joins TRBV5-1 to TRBJ1-1; perhaps TRBD1 as D (5 bases). This CDR3 region has 14 residues. V was cut by 0 bases and J by 0 bases, with 6 bases left in between. Germline assignment: CDR1 SGHRS and CDR2 YFSETQ.

CDR3 sequence (DNA): TGTGCCAGCAGCGTAACCATGATCGGGGAGACCCAGTACTTC. The encoded protein is CASSVTMIGETQYF. This chain joins TRBV7-6 and TRBJ2-5; no firm D call. With 5 bases removed from V and 5 bases from J, the gap between germline ends came to 15 bases. Germline lookup yields CDR1 SGHVS and CDR2 FNYEAQ. This CDR3 region has 14 residues.

V gene TRBV29-1 combines with J gene TRBJ2-7; 7 nucleotides agree with TRBD2. Looked up from germline, CDR1 is SQVTM and CDR2 is ANQGSEA. V dropped 6 bases and J dropped 5; count of bases not matched to a gene: 10. CDR3 size: 13 residues. The CDR3 nucleotides read TGCAGCGTCGAAATTGGGGCGGGGGACGAGCAGTACTTC. Amino acids: CSVEIGAGDEQYF.

This clone showed up just a few times. This chain uses TRBV19 with TRBJ1-2, with D hard to call. V was shortened by 3 bases and J by 0 bases, with 8 bases between the two germline ends. The CDR3 consists of 14 residues. Germline-derived CDR1 and CDR2 are LNHDA and SQIVND (reference sequence). The CDR3 sequence: CASSMGGANYGYTF. DNA of the CDR3: TGTGCCAGTAGTATGGGAGGTGCTAACTATGGCTACACCTTC.

In DNA form, the CDR3 reads TGTGCCAGCAGTGGCAAAGATACGCAGTATTTT. It translates to CASSGKDTQYF. The rearrangement uses TRBV2 and TRBJ2-3; no firm D call. Germline loops: CDR1 SNHLY, CDR2 FYNNEI. The CDR3 extends over 11 amino acids. Trimming pared 4 bases from V and 5 bases from J, leaving 4 bases between.

V is TRBV11-1 and J is TRBJ2-1, with 9 positions matching TRBD1. The CDR3 loop spans 15 amino acids. Germline V gives CDR1 SGHAT, CDR2 FQDESV (reference sequence). Trimming removed 1 base from V and 10 bases from J; junction bases left unmatched: 8. The CDR3 here is CASSLDRGRTLEQFF. CDR3 sequence (DNA): TGTGCCAGCAGCTTAGACAGGGGGCGAACTCTGGAGCAGTTCTTC.